This TCR beta chain was retrieved from a study of graft-versus-host responses after intestinal transplantation (dated by TCRdb to the early 2020s). Notes on the research overall: The transplants that recipients got were multivisceral, liver-intestinal, or isolated intestinal. Every recipient was given anti-thymocyte globulin induction, followed by 3 to 4 years of maintenance tacrolimus and steroids. After intestinal transplantation, graft-versus-host and host-versus-graft alloreactive T cell clones in the graft, circulation and bone marrow were tracked using bulk TCR-beta CDR3 sequencing. To identify alloreactive clones, pre-transplant mixed lymphocyte reaction products were sequenced and then compared with unstimulated pre-transplant donor and recipient T cells. Of the roughly 24 intestinal transplant recipients enrolled in the cohort, one of whom was a retransplant, a few patients without pretransplant specimens were excluded. Donor T cell macrochimerism was defined as a peak of at least 4% donor T cells among recipient peripheral blood mononuclear cells. Rather than going through the commercial service, samples from a few later patients were sequenced in-house on an Illumina MiSeq and processed with MiXCR. The paper's findings and limits, for the study overall: Early after transplant, peak levels of circulating GvH clones were associated with declines in HvG clones. GvH clones were found in recipient bone marrow, and some of the GvH clones appeared earlier in ileal mucosa or blood, which is consistent with an intestinal mucosal origin. Patients with donor T cell macrochimerism had high GvH to HvG T cell clonal ratios in their allografts. The relatively low number and heterogeneity of intestinal transplant patients limited the conclusions.

The library was built by means of the immunoSEQ multiplex PCR assay. For most patients, genomic DNA was isolated with the Qiagen DNeasy Blood and Tissue Kit and sent frozen to Adaptive Biotechnologies for TCR sequencing. For most patients, high-throughput TCR-beta CDR3 sequencing of genomic DNA was performed by Adaptive Biotechnologies. Processing in the source paper ran as follows. TCR sequencing data were retrieved from Adaptive's ImmunoSEQ software for more than 15 patients, whereas a few other patients were processed with MiXCR and VDJtools. To correct CD4 versus CD8 sorting errors, any sequence found in both subsets at a frequency ratio below 5:1 was removed. CDR3 nucleotide sequences shared between donor and recipient were removed because the origin of such sequences could not be assigned. To count as alloreactive, a clone needed at least 2-fold expansion over unstimulated cells and a minimum CFSE-low frequency of 0.002% (template counts) or 0.001% (read counts). Mappable clones were those detected in sequenced pre-transplant spleen, lymph node, or MLR CFSE-low populations of the donor or recipient. Cumulative frequency of alloreactive clones was calculated as a percentage of all sequences weighted by copy number. The immuneACCESS repertoire file appears here via TCRdb, limited to in-frame rearrangements. These files lack a portion of the clones; in checked studies, under half of the deficit traces to unresolved V genes, and the cause of the others is not known. The DNA was the basis for D and trimming; V, J and clone size are from that table. This sample lists approximately 22,000 clones; about half were detected once. The ten top clones hold approximately 0.81% of the sample.

On this clone itself: No clone much larger than this one lies a single base away; base qualities are absent.

In light of the paper, this sample's time point label describes: cells obtained before transplantation from donor or recipient. In the mixed lymphocyte reactions, about 200,000 CFSE-labeled pre-transplant responders were plated with about 200,000 irradiated violet-dye-labeled stimulators and cultured for approximately 6 days. Proliferating CD3+CD4+CFSE-low and CD3+CD8+CFSE-low responder cells were FACS-sorted on a BD Influx sorter after the mixed lymphocyte reaction. As encoded in the germline V gene, CDR1 is KGHSH while CDR2 is LQKENI. The CDR3 spans 17 residues, from the cysteine through the phenylalanine. This entry keeps only the CDR3 DNA: 51 bases, framed from base 1. The V end loses 1 base and the J end loses 2 bases, and a stretch of 15 bases separates them.

This TCR derives from a human patient who received an intestinal transplant. This chain joins TRBV18 to TRBJ1-3, with the D gene uncertain. Sequenced here: alloreactive CD4+ T cells from a mixed lymphocyte reaction culture, sampled before intestinal transplant. The cell subset or site label corresponds to: CFSE-low proliferating T cells sorted from approximately 6-day pre-transplant mixed lymphocyte reaction (GvH or HvG direction). The encoded CDR3 is CASSPQLPRETGNTIYF. The nucleotide sequence is TGTGCCAGCTCACCACAGCTCCCCCGAGAGACTGGAAACACCATATATTTT.